The next 4 T cell receptor beta chains were all read from a single sample in a study of cytomegalovirus exposure and HLA in healthy donors. The PCR contained 60 Vbeta and 13 Jbeta primers. Measured with immunoSEQ multiplex PCR; TCRdb has only the in-frame clones, and not every one. The sample holds around 200,000 clones; around 78% are singletons and the top ten take under 2%. The sample consisted of PBMCs. The receptors here all came from a man aged 30 to 45 in good health and CMV-seronegative.

The chain employs TRBV19 and TRBJ2-7; no clear D gene. The CDR3 is 14 amino acids. The V end was cut by 3 bases, the J end by 0 bases, with 9 bases between. Germline CDR1 reads LNHDA; CDR2 reads SQIVND (reference sequence). The CDR3 loop reads CASSIRNNSYEQYF. CDR3 nucleotide sequence: TGTGCCAGTAGTATCAGGAATAACTCCTACGAGCAGTACTTC.

This clone came up a few times. The chain recombines TRBV19 with TRBJ2-1; 7 nucleotides agree with TRBD2. Trimming cost V 11 bases and J 10 bases; bases outside gene matches: 17. Germline lookup yields CDR1 LNHDA and CDR2 SQIVND (reference sequence). This CDR3 comprises 14 residues. This chain's CDR3 is CALFAPGVAGEQFF. The CDR3 DNA sequence: TGTGCCCTGTTTGCGCCGGGGGTAGCGGGCGAGCAGTTCTTC.

This chain uses TRBV29-1 with TRBJ2-2; TRBD1 aligns across 9 bases. CDR3 size: 15 residues. V trimming: 4 bases; J trimming: 7 bases; junction bases outside the gene matches: 10. The germline CDR1 and CDR2 sequences are SQVTM and ANQGSEA. The CDR3 sequence: CSVGLIDRGIGELFF. The CDR3, as DNA: TGCAGCGTTGGGTTGATAGACAGGGGGATCGGGGAGCTGTTTTTT.

This chain uses TRBV5-1 with TRBJ2-4; a possible D gene is TRBD1 (5 bases). Trimming cost V 4 bases and J 3 bases, with 20 bases left between them. Looked up from germline, CDR1 is SGHRS and CDR2 is YFSETQ. The CDR3 runs 17 residues. The DNA for the CDR3 is TGCGCCAGCAGCATCCCAGTAAGGGGTGAAGGCAAAAACATTCAGTACTTC. This encodes CASSIPVRGEGKNIQYF.